The rows below give T cell receptor beta chains drawn from one sample of a study of shared T cell receptors in the human thymus. Libraries were prepared by immunoSEQ multiplex PCR; TCRdb keeps only in-frame clonotypes and omits some of them. The data show about 660,000 clones, over 75% seen once. This same sample was also taken into another study, of human thymus T cells.

What was sequenced was thymocytes. The receptors were sampled from a boy younger than two with a congenital heart defect. CDR3s include the opening cysteine and the closing phenylalanine or tryptophan. The D gene is left open where the match is weak. Some rows have no size entry. The others give once, few or many, or a class for an expanded clone.

J gene: TRBJ1-1; V gene: TRBV29-1; D gene: TRBD1; clone size: NA; CDR3 protein: CSVEKGQGACQAFF; CDR3 DNA: TGCAGCGTTGAAAAGGGACAGGGGGCCTGCCAAGCTTTCTTT
J gene: TRBJ2-7; V gene: TRBV6-1; D gene: NA; clone size: NA; CDR3 protein: CATLWSGQPLYEQYF; CDR3 DNA: TGTGCCACCCTATGGTCCGGACAGCCTCTTTACGAGCAGTACTTC
J gene: TRBJ1-1; V gene: TRBV6-6; D gene: TRBD1; clone size: NA; CDR3 protein: CASSQTGTGGPEAFF; CDR3 DNA: TGTGCCAGCAGTCAGACCGGGACAGGGGGCCCTGAAGCTTTCTTT
J gene: TRBJ2-7; V gene: TRBV18; D gene: TRBD1; clone size: NA; CDR3 protein: CASSLRKTGGEGGEYEQYF; CDR3 DNA: TGTGCCAGCTCACTCAGAAAGACAGGGGGCGAAGGCGGAGAGTACGAGCAGTACTTC
J gene: TRBJ2-2; V gene: TRBV5-6; D gene: TRBD2; clone size: NA; CDR3 protein: CASSQTSVGGHTGELFF; CDR3 DNA: TGTGCCAGCAGCCAGACTAGCGTGGGAGGCCACACCGGGGAGCTGTTTTTT
J gene: TRBJ1-2; V gene: TRBV7-9; D gene: NA; clone size: NA; CDR3 protein: CASRAAEGPYGYTF; CDR3 DNA: TGTGCCAGCAGAGCCGCGGAGGGTCCCTATGGCTACACCTTC
J gene: TRBJ2-1; V gene: TRBV27; D gene: TRBD2; clone size: NA; CDR3 protein: CASSFPGAQREDHNEQFF; CDR3 DNA: TGTGCCAGCAGTTTCCCGGGGGCCCAGCGGGAGGACCACAATGAGCAGTTCTTC
J gene: TRBJ2-5; V gene: TRBV27; D gene: NA; clone size: NA; CDR3 protein: CASSLKGPKETQYF; CDR3 DNA: TGTGCCAGCAGTTTGAAGGGGCCCAAAGAGACCCAGTACTTC
J gene: TRBJ2-2; V gene: TRBV7-9; D gene: TRBD2; clone size: NA; CDR3 protein: CASSPGLADTGELFF; CDR3 DNA: TGTGCCAGCAGCCCGGGACTAGCAGACACCGGGGAGCTGTTTTTT
J gene: TRBJ1-2; V gene: TRBV7-2; D gene: NA; clone size: NA; CDR3 protein: CASSGHGNYGYTF; CDR3 DNA: TGTGCCAGCAGCGGACACGGTAACTATGGCTACACCTTC
J gene: TRBJ1-1; V gene: TRBV5-6; D gene: TRBD1; clone size: NA; CDR3 protein: CASSPDRGPMNTEAFF; CDR3 DNA: TGTGCCAGCAGCCCCGACAGGGGGCCGATGAACACTGAAGCTTTCTTT
J gene: TRBJ1-2; V gene: TRBV28; D gene: NA; clone size: NA; CDR3 protein: CASSPRQEQYGYTF; CDR3 DNA: TGTGCCAGCAGTCCGCGACAGGAGCAATATGGCTACACCTTC
J gene: TRBJ1-6; V gene: TRBV4-3; D gene: NA; clone size: NA; CDR3 protein: CASSQDQKGTTVNSPLHF; CDR3 DNA: TGCGCCAGCAGCCAAGATCAAAAAGGGACAACCGTAAATTCACCCCTCCACTTT
J gene: TRBJ2-7; V gene: TRBV4-3; D gene: NA; clone size: NA; CDR3 protein: CASSPTTAGSDFSYEQYF; CDR3 DNA: TGCGCCAGCAGCCCAACTACGGCAGGGTCTGATTTCTCCTACGAGCAGTACTTT
J gene: TRBJ2-7; V gene: TRBV27; D gene: NA; clone size: NA; CDR3 protein: CATLLLHEQYF; CDR3 DNA: TGTGCCACCTTACTTCTCCACGAGCAGTACTTC
J gene: TRBJ2-2; V gene: TRBV6-5; D gene: NA; clone size: NA; CDR3 protein: CASTGPGAGELFF; CDR3 DNA: TGTGCCAGCACCGGTCCGGGGGCCGGGGAGCTGTTTTTT
J gene: TRBJ2-4; V gene: TRBV9; D gene: TRBD1; clone size: NA; CDR3 protein: CASSRDSKNIQYF; CDR3 DNA: TGTGCCAGCAGCCGGGACAGTAAAAACATTCAGTACTTC
J gene: TRBJ2-3; V gene: TRBV5-1; D gene: TRBD2; clone size: NA; CDR3 protein: CASSLGLAGGELDTQYF; CDR3 DNA: TGCGCCAGCAGCTTGGGTCTAGCGGGAGGGGAGTTAGATACGCAGTATTTT
J gene: TRBJ2-5; V gene: TRBV5-1; D gene: NA; clone size: NA; CDR3 protein: CASSLGLTRETQYF; CDR3 DNA: TGCGCCAGCAGCTTGGGCCTAACCCGGGAGACCCAGTACTTC
J gene: TRBJ2-4; V gene: TRBV30; D gene: NA; clone size: NA; CDR3 protein: CAWGGAVAKNIQYF; CDR3 DNA: TGTGCCTGGGGGGGGGCGGTAGCCAAAAACATTCAGTACTTC
J gene: TRBJ1-2; V gene: TRBV14; D gene: NA; clone size: NA; CDR3 protein: CASSQRGASLYGYTF; CDR3 DNA: TGTGCCAGCAGCCAACGGGGGGCTTCCCTCTATGGCTACACCTTC
J gene: TRBJ2-7; V gene: TRBV19; D gene: NA; clone size: NA; CDR3 protein: CASSIERSYEQYF; CDR3 DNA: TGTGCCAGTAGTATAGAGAGAAGCTACGAGCAGTACTTC
J gene: TRBJ1-3; V gene: TRBV5-6; D gene: TRBD1; clone size: once; CDR3 protein: CASSPRTGYGNTIYF; CDR3 DNA: TGTGCCAGCAGCCCGAGGACAGGGTACGGAAACACCATATATTTT
J gene: TRBJ2-7; V gene: TRBV9; D gene: TRBD2; clone size: NA; CDR3 protein: CASSVSGRGEQYF; CDR3 DNA: TGTGCCAGCAGCGTTAGCGGGAGAGGGGAGCAGTACTTC
J gene: TRBJ2-1; V gene: TRBV5-6; D gene: NA; clone size: NA; CDR3 protein: CASSLERAPSSSYNEQFF; CDR3 DNA: TGTGCCAGCAGCTTGGAACGAGCGCCTTCAAGCTCCTACAATGAGCAGTTCTTC
J gene: TRBJ2-6; V gene: TRBV4-2; D gene: NA; clone size: once; CDR3 protein: CASSHGGAGANVLIF; CDR3 DNA: TGTGCCAGCAGCCATGGGGGCGCTGGGGCCAACGTCCTGATTTTC
J gene: TRBJ1-1; V gene: TRBV2; D gene: NA; clone size: NA; CDR3 protein: CASINPTEHEAFF; CDR3 DNA: TGTGCCAGCATTAACCCGACAGAGCATGAAGCTTTCTTT
J gene: TRBJ1-1; V gene: TRBV29-1; D gene: TRBD1; clone size: NA; CDR3 protein: CSVGTGLIEAFF; CDR3 DNA: TGCAGCGTTGGGACAGGGTTAATAGAAGCTTTCTTT
J gene: TRBJ2-3; V gene: TRBV2; D gene: TRBD2; clone size: NA; CDR3 protein: CASSGKTSGSTQYF; CDR3 DNA: TGTGCCAGCAGTGGGAAGACTAGCGGGAGTACGCAGTATTTT
J gene: TRBJ2-7; V gene: TRBV29-1; D gene: NA; clone size: NA; CDR3 protein: CSVEGDGTYEQYF; CDR3 DNA: TGCAGCGTTGAAGGCGACGGGACTTACGAGCAGTACTTC
J gene: TRBJ2-5; V gene: TRBV19; D gene: TRBD1; clone size: NA; CDR3 protein: CASSIGSPGQGRETQYF; CDR3 DNA: TGTGCCAGTAGTATAGGGTCCCCGGGACAGGGTCGAGAGACACAGTACTTC
J gene: TRBJ2-1; V gene: TRBV5-6; D gene: TRBD1; clone size: NA; CDR3 protein: CASSLEGTGRNEQFF; CDR3 DNA: TGTGCCAGCAGCTTGGAGGGGACAGGGAGAAATGAGCAGTTCTTC
J gene: TRBJ2-7; V gene: TRBV6-5; D gene: NA; clone size: once; CDR3 protein: CASKTLGGKGYEQYF; CDR3 DNA: TGTGCCAGCAAAACCCTAGGCGGGAAGGGATACGAGCAGTACTTC
J gene: TRBJ2-7; V gene: TRBV4-2; D gene: TRBD2; clone size: NA; CDR3 protein: CASSLGLAGDYEQYF; CDR3 DNA: TGTGCCAGCAGCCTCGGGCTAGCGGGAGATTACGAGCAGTACTTC
J gene: TRBJ2-7; V gene: TRBV5-4; D gene: TRBD1; clone size: few; CDR3 protein: CASSRIGGGEQYF; CDR3 DNA: TGTGCCAGCAGCCGAATAGGGGGCGGGGAGCAGTACTTC
J gene: TRBJ2-2; V gene: TRBV27; D gene: TRBD2; clone size: NA; CDR3 protein: CATCSGRSGGELFF; CDR3 DNA: TGTGCCACCTGTAGCGGGAGATCGGGCGGGGAGCTGTTTTTT
J gene: TRBJ2-3; V gene: TRBV2; D gene: NA; clone size: NA; CDR3 protein: CASQDLATDTQYF; CDR3 DNA: TGTGCCAGCCAAGACTTAGCCACAGATACGCAGTATTTT
J gene: TRBJ2-2; V gene: TRBV4-3; D gene: TRBD2; clone size: once; CDR3 protein: CASSQDLAGVFPGELFF; CDR3 DNA: TGCGCCAGCAGCCAAGATTTAGCGGGAGTATTCCCCGGGGAGCTGTTTTTT
J gene: TRBJ2-7; V gene: TRBV29-1; D gene: NA; clone size: NA; CDR3 protein: CSGEGDQPYEQYF; CDR3 DNA: TGCAGCGGGGAGGGGGACCAACCCTACGAGCAGTACTTC
J gene: TRBJ2-3; V gene: TRBV29-1; D gene: TRBD2; clone size: NA; CDR3 protein: CSVRSGGPSTDTQYF; CDR3 DNA: TGCAGCGTTAGGAGCGGGGGCCCTAGCACAGATACGCAGTATTTT
J gene: TRBJ2-2; V gene: TRBV5-4; D gene: NA; clone size: NA; CDR3 protein: CASSLRDTGELFF; CDR3 DNA: TGTGCCAGCAGCTTGCGCGACACCGGGGAGCTGTTTTTT
J gene: TRBJ1-2; V gene: TRBV11-3; D gene: NA; clone size: NA; CDR3 protein: CASSPMGGIPYGYTF; CDR3 DNA: TGTGCCAGCAGCCCGATGGGAGGGATCCCTTATGGCTACACCTTC
J gene: TRBJ1-1; V gene: TRBV18; D gene: NA; clone size: NA; CDR3 protein: CASSPHNRLPMNTEAFF; CDR3 DNA: TGTGCCAGCTCACCTCACAACAGGCTCCCCATGAACACTGAAGCTTTCTTT
J gene: TRBJ2-5; V gene: TRBV5-1; D gene: TRBD1; clone size: NA; CDR3 protein: CASSLGADRGRLAWETQYF; CDR3 DNA: TGCGCCAGCAGCTTGGGTGCGGACAGGGGGCGCCTCGCGTGGGAGACCCAGTACTTC
J gene: TRBJ1-1; V gene: TRBV6-5; D gene: NA; clone size: NA; CDR3 protein: CASSYSLEGWNTEAFF; CDR3 DNA: TGTGCCAGCAGTTACTCCCTCGAGGGCTGGAACACTGAAGCTTTCTTT
J gene: TRBJ2-1; V gene: TRBV19; D gene: TRBD2; clone size: NA; CDR3 protein: CASSIVAGVSNEQFF; CDR3 DNA: TGTGCCAGTAGTATAGTAGCGGGAGTGTCCAATGAGCAGTTCTTC
J gene: TRBJ2-1; V gene: TRBV18; D gene: TRBD1; clone size: NA; CDR3 protein: CASSTNSGTGAFNEQFF; CDR3 DNA: TGTGCCAGCTCAACGAACTCGGGGACAGGGGCTTTCAATGAGCAGTTCTTC
J gene: TRBJ2-7; V gene: TRBV6-7; D gene: TRBD2; clone size: few; CDR3 protein: CASSYSMGRGLASYEQYF; CDR3 DNA: TGTGCCAGCAGTTACTCCATGGGGCGGGGACTAGCCTCCTACGAGCAGTACTTC
J gene: TRBJ2-1; V gene: TRBV11-3; D gene: TRBD2; clone size: NA; CDR3 protein: CASALRGGSSYNEQFF; CDR3 DNA: TGTGCCAGCGCTCTAAGGGGCGGGAGCTCCTACAATGAGCAGTTCTTC
J gene: TRBJ2-7; V gene: TRBV6-5; D gene: NA; clone size: NA; CDR3 protein: CASSYGWAGRIYEQYF; CDR3 DNA: TGTGCCAGCAGTTACGGATGGGCAGGTCGGATCTACGAGCAGTACTTC
J gene: TRBJ2-7; V gene: TRBV7-9; D gene: TRBD2; clone size: NA; CDR3 protein: CASSLGGSGRSYEQYF; CDR3 DNA: TGTGCCAGCAGCTTAGGGGGTAGCGGGAGGTCCTACGAGCAGTACTTC
J gene: TRBJ2-1; V gene: TRBV15; D gene: NA; clone size: NA; CDR3 protein: CATSRVTPRYNEQFF; CDR3 DNA: TGTGCCACCAGCAGAGTGACTCCCCGCTACAATGAGCAGTTCTTC
J gene: TRBJ2-3; V gene: TRBV29-1; D gene: NA; clone size: NA; CDR3 protein: CSVLLAGGDTQYF; CDR3 DNA: TGCAGCGTTCTCTTAGCAGGGGGGGATACGCAGTATTTT
J gene: TRBJ2-3; V gene: TRBV5-1; D gene: TRBD2; clone size: NA; CDR3 protein: CASSFSGLAHTDTQYF; CDR3 DNA: TGCGCCAGCAGCTTCTCGGGACTAGCGCACACAGATACGCAGTATTTT
J gene: TRBJ2-1; V gene: TRBV30; D gene: NA; clone size: NA; CDR3 protein: CAWSVPSGPQYNEQFF; CDR3 DNA: TGTGCCTGGAGTGTACCCAGCGGACCCCAATACAATGAGCAGTTCTTC
J gene: TRBJ2-7; V gene: TRBV5-1; D gene: NA; clone size: NA; CDR3 protein: CASSPARLTSYEQYF; CDR3 DNA: TGCGCCAGCAGCCCCGCCAGACTAACTTCCTACGAGCAGTACTTC